Sequencing of this TCR beta chain was carried out in a study of T-cell reconstitution after alpha-beta-depleted transplantation in children. Study-level findings and limits: The main origin of T-cell counts and diversity one year after transplant was newly produced T cells.

The germline CDR1 and CDR2 sequences are SGHNT and YYREEE (reference sequence). This CDR3 is built from 14 residues. Points on this clonotype: The target antigen is unknown. A junction end diverges from the germline sequence, so it may reflect a read error.

The library targeted TCRbeta and was prepared with unique molecular identifiers. MiXCR, applied by TCRdb to the PCR reads, yields one record per CDR3 protein. Altogether approximately 300,000 distinct CDR3 sequences are present, around 7.3% being singletons, with the ten largest covering approximately 9.6%. The chain recombines TRBV5-4 with TRBJ1-2; 7 nucleotides match TRBD1. The sample in question was peripheral blood, obtained 360 days after TCRalphabeta/CD19-depleted stem cell transplant. The clonotype was recovered from a female patient aged 2 to 10 who had a stem cell transplant for Fanconi anemia, so the T cells may come from the graft donor. The CDR3 sequence: CASSLPSTGANSAF. CDR3 DNA: TGTGCCAGCAGCTTGCCCTCCACAGGGGCCAACTCTGCCTTC.